This TCR beta chain came from a study of shared clonotypes between healthy human individuals. Study information: CD4 naive and memory got three plates each, CD8 naive two, CD8 memory one. Points from the study as a whole: Generally, estimated richness proved larger in naive subsets than it did in memory subsets.

This clone was seen only a few times. What it binds is unknown. Assay: immunoSEQ multiplex PCR; the TCRdb copy retains only in-frame clones and omits some. The data contain 2,500,000 or so clones, over 85% of them singletons. The clonotype was recovered from a young man in good health. Input material: naive CD4+ T cells sorted from blood. Subset denoted: CD45RA+ positively selected.

CDR3 coding DNA: TGTGCCTGGAGTGAAGGCCACTTCAAGCCCCAGCATTTT. Its protein product is CAWSEGHFKPQHF. J is TRBJ1-5 and V is TRBV30; D call uncertain. The CDR3 loop spans 13 amino acids. V was shortened by 1 base and J by 8 bases, with 12 bases between the two germline ends. Per germline, CDR1 GTSNPN and CDR2 SVGIG (reference sequence).